This TCR beta chain came from a study of shared clonotypes between healthy human individuals. Whole-study context: Donor composition was a couple of women and three men, aged 18 to 49. Study results and limitations: The sampled material consisted only of blood, and tissue repertoires are likely to differ. Though the depth was large, rarefaction showed that sorted-subset sequencing was incomplete. Naive subsets, compared against memory subsets, generally had larger estimated richness values.

The V and J ends lost 4 bases and 8 bases respectively, with 18 bases between them. The CDR3 contains 16 residues. Per germline, CDR1 MDHEN and CDR2 SYDVKM. Profiling relied on immunoSEQ multiplex PCR, and the TCRdb table lists in-frame clones only, not all of them. This sample has about 2.4 million clones; roughly 93% occur once, and the top ten carry 0.36%. About this clone: Its antigen is currently unknown.

The chain combines TRBV28 with TRBJ1-6, with D possibly TRBD1 on 6 matching bases. The source is a man between 18 and 29 years old in good health. Some clones in this sample may be carry-over from other donors' samples. Sample: naive CD4+ T cells from PBMCs. Subset in this sample: CD45RA+ positively selected. CDR3 amino acids: CASSSTQGGSDSPLHF. For the CDR3, the DNA is TGTGCCAGCAGTTCCACGCAAGGGGGGTCTGATTCACCCCTCCACTTT.